What follows are 12 T cell receptor beta chains derived from one specimen sequenced in a study of blood T cell repertoires in COVID-19. Data came from immunoSEQ multiplex PCR; TCRdb stores just in-frame clones and leaves some out. In the table there are about 350,000 clones, around 87% of which are singletons. Sequencing was carried out using peripheral blood. Receptors originate from a woman between 45 and 65 years old with COVID-19, enrolled during active disease.

CDR3 residues: CASRWGLAGAKGTQYF. In nucleotides, the CDR3 is TGTGCCAGCAGATGGGGACTAGCGGGAGCGAAGGGGACGCAGTATTTT. This chain uses TRBV5-6 with TRBJ2-3; 14 bases are shared with TRBD2. In germline, CDR1 is SGHDT, CDR2 YYEEEE. This CDR3 is built from 16 residues. V was clipped by 5 bases and J by 9 bases; unmatched bases: 11.

This clone came up a few times. The chain carries TRBV3-1 (or the pseudogene TRBV3-2) and TRBJ1-1; 8 nucleotides line up with TRBD1. Germline CDR1 is LGHDT and CDR2 is YNNKEL (reference sequence). The CDR3 contains 15 residues. The J segment lost 5 bases and the V segment lost 2 bases, leaving 7 bases of the junction unmatched. CDR3 DNA sequence: TGTGCCAGCAGCCAAAGCAGGGGGCGGGGGACTGAAGCTTTCTTT. Residues: CASSQSRGRGTEAFF.

The chain has TRBV18 and TRBJ1-6; a possible D gene is TRBD1 (5 bases). Looked up from germline, CDR1 is KGHSH and CDR2 is LQKENI. CDR3 size: 15 residues. V was pared by 3 bases and J by 9 bases, with 15 bases between. CDR3 amino acids: CASSPSGGAGSPLHF. Here the CDR3 DNA reads TGTGCCAGCTCACCTTCGGGGGGAGCTGGTTCACCCCTCCACTTT.

This clone has only one observation. V is TRBV6-1 and J is TRBJ2-1, with 7 bases matching TRBD2. Germline CDR1 reads MNHNS; CDR2 reads SASEGT. Trimming at V came to 2 bases and at J to 8 bases, leaving 6 bases not matched to a gene. The CDR3 length is 14 residues. The CDR3 here is CASSEFGGGDEQFF. The CDR3 region has the DNA TGTGCCAGCAGTGAATTCGGGGGAGGGGATGAGCAGTTCTTC.

This chain connects TRBV7-8 to TRBJ2-5; 10 bases agree with TRBD2. The ends lost 4 bases at V and 1 base at J; junction bases unmatched: 3. Germline V gene data show CDR1 as SGHVS and CDR2 as FQNEAQ. This CDR3 is 15 amino acids long. In nucleotides, the CDR3 is TGTGCCAGCAGCTCCAGGACTAGCGGCCAAGAGACCCAGTACTTC. This codes for CASSSRTSGQETQYF.

The V call is TRBV19, the J call TRBJ2-7, with 9 bases fitting TRBD2. Germline CDR1 LNHDA, CDR2 SQIVND (reference sequence). This CDR3 comprises 17 residues. With V trimmed by 5 bases and J by 2 bases, 13 bases remained unmatched. Here the CDR3 reads CASSFLPSGIGPYEQYF. CDR3 DNA sequence: TGTGCCAGTAGTTTTCTACCTAGCGGGATAGGCCCCTACGAGCAGTACTTC.

The rearrangement uses TRBV10-1 and TRBJ2-7, with TRBD1 identical over 7 bases. Per the germline V gene, CDR1 is WNHNN and CDR2 is SYGVQD (reference sequence). The CDR3 has 13 amino acids. The junction had 5 bases not matched to a gene; V was cut back by 4 bases and J by 5 bases. CDR3: CASSADRFDEQYF. The CDR3, as DNA: TGCGCCAGCAGTGCGGACAGGTTCGACGAGCAGTACTTC.

This clone was detected only once. The gene calls are TRBV19 and TRBJ1-5; D not resolved. Per germline, CDR1 LNHDA and CDR2 SQIVND (reference sequence). V was clipped by 1 base and J by 0 bases, with 13 bases between them. This CDR3 is 17 amino acids long. The CDR3 protein is CASSIGARGGSNQPQHF. CDR3 sequence (DNA): TGTGCCAGTAGTATAGGGGCCCGGGGAGGTAGCAATCAGCCCCAGCATTTT.

The V gene is TRBV5-3, the J gene TRBJ2-2, with TRBD2 identical over 7 bases. TRBV5-3 is designated an ORF whose function remains uncertain. V lost 1 base and J lost 6; bases outside the gene matches: 6. The CDR3 loop spans 15 amino acids. The CDR3 is CARSLRREYSGELFF. In DNA form, the CDR3 reads TGTGCCAGAAGCTTGCGGCGGGAGTATTCCGGGGAGCTGTTTTTT.

V gene TRBV6-5 combines with J gene TRBJ2-3; D unresolved. The V end was cut by 6 bases, the J end by 4 bases, with 14 bases between. The CDR3 totals 14 residues. CDR1 is MNHEY, CDR2 SVGAGI, per germline. The CDR3 bases are TGTGCCAGCAGATTGGGCCTACGTGCAGATACGCAGTATTTT. It is translated as CASRLGLRADTQYF.

The V call is TRBV27, the J call TRBJ2-1; 8 nucleotides match TRBD1. The germline V gene encodes CDR1 MNHEY and CDR2 SMNVEV (reference sequence). The CDR3 contains 16 residues. V gave up 7 bases and J gave up 6 bases; unmatched junction bases: 14. CDR3 nucleotide sequence: TGTGCCAGCAATAGTCTCGGACAGGGTATGGTCAATGAGCAGTTCTTC. Protein sequence: CASNSLGQGMVNEQFF.

This chain uses TRBV5-8 with TRBJ2-2, with 13 bases fitting TRBD2. The V gene end was trimmed by 4 bases and the J gene end by 3 bases; junction bases not matched to a gene: 6. Germline V lookup: CDR1 SGHTS, CDR2 YDEGEE. The CDR3 extends over 17 amino acids. The CDR3 loop is CASSQTSGRTDTGELFF. For the CDR3, the DNA is TGTGCCAGCAGCCAGACTAGCGGGAGGACGGACACCGGGGAGCTGTTTTTT.